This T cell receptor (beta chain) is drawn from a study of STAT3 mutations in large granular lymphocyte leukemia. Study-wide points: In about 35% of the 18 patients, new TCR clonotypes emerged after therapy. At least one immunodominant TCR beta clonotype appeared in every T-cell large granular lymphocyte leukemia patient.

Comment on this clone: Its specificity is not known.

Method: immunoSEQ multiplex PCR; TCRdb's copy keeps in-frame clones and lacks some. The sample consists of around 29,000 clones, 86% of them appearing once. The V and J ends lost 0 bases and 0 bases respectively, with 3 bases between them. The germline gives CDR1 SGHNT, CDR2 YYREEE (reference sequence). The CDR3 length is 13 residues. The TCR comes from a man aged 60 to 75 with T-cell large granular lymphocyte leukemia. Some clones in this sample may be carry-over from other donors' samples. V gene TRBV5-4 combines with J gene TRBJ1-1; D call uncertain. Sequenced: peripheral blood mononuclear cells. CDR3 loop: CASSLDLNTEAFF. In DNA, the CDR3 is TGTGCCAGCAGCTTGGATCTGAACACTGAAGCTTTCTTT.